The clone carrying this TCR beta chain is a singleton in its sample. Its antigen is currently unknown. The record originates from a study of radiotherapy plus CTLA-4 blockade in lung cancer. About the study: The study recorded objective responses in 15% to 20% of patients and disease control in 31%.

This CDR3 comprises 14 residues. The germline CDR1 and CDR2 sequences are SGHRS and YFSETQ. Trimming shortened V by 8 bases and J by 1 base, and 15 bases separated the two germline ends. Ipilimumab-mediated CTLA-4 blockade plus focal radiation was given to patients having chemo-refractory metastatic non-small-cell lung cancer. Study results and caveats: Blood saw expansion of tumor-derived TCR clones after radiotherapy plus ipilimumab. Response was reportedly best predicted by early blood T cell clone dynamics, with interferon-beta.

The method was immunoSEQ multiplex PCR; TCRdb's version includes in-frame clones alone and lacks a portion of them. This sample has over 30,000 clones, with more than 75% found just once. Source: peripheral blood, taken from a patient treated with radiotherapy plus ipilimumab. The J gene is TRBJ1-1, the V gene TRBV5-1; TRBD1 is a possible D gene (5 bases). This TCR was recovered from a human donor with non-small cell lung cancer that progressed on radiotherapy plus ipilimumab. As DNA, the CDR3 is TGCGCCAGTACCAATGGGGCCTCGAACACTGAAGCTTTCTTT. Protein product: CASTNGASNTEAFF.